This T cell receptor (beta chain) originates from a study of blood T cell repertoires in COVID-19. Study overall: Samples came from the United States, Italy and Spain, spanning acute and convalescent COVID-19. Sources were T cells, B-cell-depleted T cells, or PBMCs; the material itself was cDNA or gDNA.

Regarding this clone: Lacking the conserved final phenylalanine or tryptophan, this CDR3 likely reflects a read error. The limits of the CDR3 on the DNA are not certain, so only TCRdb's listed CDR3 is given.

Original analysis: Reference gene primer amplification in the assay estimated nucleated cell counts. The method was immunoSEQ multiplex PCR; TCRdb's version includes in-frame clones alone and lacks a portion of them. That table gives V, J and clone size, and the DNA gave D and trimming. The table records about 60,000 clones, about 85% of them present only once. Sequenced: peripheral blood. This clonotype originated in a human donor with acute or convalescent COVID-19. The donor label of this sample is uncertain.

The CDR3 loop reads CASSTRSLEQAL. J is TRBJ1-1 and V is TRBV19; the table calls TRBD1, which could not be checked here. The CDR3 is made up of 12 amino acids, end residues included. The germline gives CDR1 LNHDA, CDR2 SQIVND (reference sequence).